This entry concerns a single T cell receptor (beta chain). The entry originates in a study of CD8 T cells in Susac syndrome. TCR beta was sequenced from blood CD8+ and CD4+ T cells. Healthy donors served as age- and sex-matched controls. TEMRA cells were FACS-enriched and CD8+ and CD4+ T cells negatively isolated. Roughly 0.45 to 1 ug RNA was reverse transcribed with random hexamers. Coverage of TCR beta CDR3 amplification by immunoSEQ multiplex PCR extended to 54 Vbeta and 13 Jbeta. MiXCR, applied by TCRdb to the immunoSEQ multiplex PCR reads, yields one record per CDR3 protein. The repertoire includes 130,000 to 150,000 distinct CDR3 sequences, approximately 93% of them detected once, and approximately 0.25% sits in the top ten. Material for sequencing was CD8+ T cells from PBMCs. The receptor's source is a human donor in good health.

CDR3 sequence: CSVGEVAGAYEQYF. The CDR3 DNA follows: TGCAGCGTTGGCGAGGTAGCGGGGGCCTACGAGCAGTACTTC. The rearrangement joins TRBV29-1 to TRBJ2-7, with 9 bases matching TRBD2. Germline V gene data show CDR1 as SQVTM and CDR2 as ANQGSEA. Losses at the gene ends were 4 bases for V and 2 bases for J; bases not matched to a gene: 6. The CDR3 has 14 amino acids.